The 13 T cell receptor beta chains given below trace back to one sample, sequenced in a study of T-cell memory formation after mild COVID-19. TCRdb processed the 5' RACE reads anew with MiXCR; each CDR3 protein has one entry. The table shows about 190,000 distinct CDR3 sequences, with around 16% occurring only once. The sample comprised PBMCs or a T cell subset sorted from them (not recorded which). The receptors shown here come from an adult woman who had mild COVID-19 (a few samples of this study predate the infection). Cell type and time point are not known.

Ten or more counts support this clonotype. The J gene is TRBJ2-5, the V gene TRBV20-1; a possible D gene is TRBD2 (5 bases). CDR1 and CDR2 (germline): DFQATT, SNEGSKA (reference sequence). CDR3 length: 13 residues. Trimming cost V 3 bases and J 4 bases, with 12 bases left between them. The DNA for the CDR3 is TGCAGTGCTAGCCTAGCTGGGCTAGAGACCCAGTACTTC. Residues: CSASLAGLETQYF.

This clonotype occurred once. As DNA, the CDR3 is TGTGCCAGCAGTCGACTACTAGCGGGCACCGGGGAGCTGTTTTTT. Its protein product is CASSRLLAGTGELFF. The chain combines TRBV6-2 or TRBV6-3 with TRBJ2-2; 9 bases are shared with TRBD2. Germline values: CDR1 MNHEY, CDR2 SVGEGT. The CDR3 length is 15 residues. V was pared by 5 bases and J by 4 bases, with 5 bases of the junction left unmatched.

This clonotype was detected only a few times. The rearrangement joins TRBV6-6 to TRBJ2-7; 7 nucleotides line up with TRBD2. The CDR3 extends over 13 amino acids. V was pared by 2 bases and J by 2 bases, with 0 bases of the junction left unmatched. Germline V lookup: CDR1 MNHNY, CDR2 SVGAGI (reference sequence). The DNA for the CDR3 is TGTGCCAGCAGTTACCTAGCGGCCTACGAGCAGTACTTC. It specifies CASSYLAAYEQYF.

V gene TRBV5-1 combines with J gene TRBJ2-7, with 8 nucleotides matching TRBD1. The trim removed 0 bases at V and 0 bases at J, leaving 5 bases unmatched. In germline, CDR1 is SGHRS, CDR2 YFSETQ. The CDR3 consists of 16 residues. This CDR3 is CASSLASGTGSYEQYF. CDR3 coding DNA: TGCGCCAGCAGCTTGGCTTCCGGGACAGGCTCCTACGAGCAGTACTTC.

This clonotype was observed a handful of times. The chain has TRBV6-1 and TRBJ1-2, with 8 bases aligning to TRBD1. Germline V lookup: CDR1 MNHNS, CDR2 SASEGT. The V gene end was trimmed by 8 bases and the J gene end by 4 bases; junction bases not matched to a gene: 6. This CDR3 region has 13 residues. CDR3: CASSSTGAYGYTF. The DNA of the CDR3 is TGTGCCAGCTCTTCGACAGGGGCCTATGGCTACACCTTC.

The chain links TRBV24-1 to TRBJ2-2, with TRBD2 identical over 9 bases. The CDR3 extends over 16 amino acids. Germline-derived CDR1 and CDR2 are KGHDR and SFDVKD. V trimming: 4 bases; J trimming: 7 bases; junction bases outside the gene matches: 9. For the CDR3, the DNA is TGTGCCACCAGTGAGTCCGGGACTAGCTTCTTCGGGGAGCTGTTTTTT. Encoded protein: CATSESGTSFFGELFF.

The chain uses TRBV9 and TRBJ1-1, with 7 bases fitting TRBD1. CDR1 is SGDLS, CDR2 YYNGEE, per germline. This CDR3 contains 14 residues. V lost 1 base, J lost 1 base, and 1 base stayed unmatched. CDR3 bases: TGTGCCAGCAGCGTATGGGACAGGAACACTGAAGCTTTCTTT. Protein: CASSVWDRNTEAFF.

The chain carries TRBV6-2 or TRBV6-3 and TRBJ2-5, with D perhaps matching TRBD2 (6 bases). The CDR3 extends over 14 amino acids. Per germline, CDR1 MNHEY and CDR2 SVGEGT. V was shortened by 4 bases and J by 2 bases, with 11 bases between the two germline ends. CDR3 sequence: CASSFWTTQETQYF. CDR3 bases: TGTGCCAGCAGTTTTTGGACTACACAAGAGACCCAGTACTTC.

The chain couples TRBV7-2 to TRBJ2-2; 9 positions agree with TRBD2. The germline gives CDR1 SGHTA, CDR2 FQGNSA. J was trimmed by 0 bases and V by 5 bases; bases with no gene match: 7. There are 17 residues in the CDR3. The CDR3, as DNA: TGTGCCAGCAGCCCGACTAGCGGCCCCGCGAACACCGGGGAGCTGTTTTTT. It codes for CASSPTSGPANTGELFF.

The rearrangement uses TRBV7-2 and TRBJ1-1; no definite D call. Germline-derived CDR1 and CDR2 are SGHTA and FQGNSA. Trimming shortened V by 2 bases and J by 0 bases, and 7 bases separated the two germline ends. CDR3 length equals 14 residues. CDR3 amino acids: CASSLNAVNTEAFF. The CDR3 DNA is TGTGCCAGCAGCTTAAATGCGGTGAACACTGAAGCTTTCTTT.

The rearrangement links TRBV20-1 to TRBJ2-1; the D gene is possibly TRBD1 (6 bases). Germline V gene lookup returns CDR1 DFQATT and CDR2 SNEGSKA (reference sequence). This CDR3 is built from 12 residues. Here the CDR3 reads CRARGQGNEQFF. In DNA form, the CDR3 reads TGCAGGGCACGGGGACAAGGCAATGAGCAGTTCTTC.

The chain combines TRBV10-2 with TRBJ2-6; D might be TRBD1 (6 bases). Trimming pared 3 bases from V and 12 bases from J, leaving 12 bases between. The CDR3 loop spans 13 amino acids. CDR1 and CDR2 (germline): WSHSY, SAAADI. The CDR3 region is CASSEQGLLVLTF. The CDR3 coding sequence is TGCGCCAGCAGTGAACAGGGCCTTCTCGTCCTGACTTTC.

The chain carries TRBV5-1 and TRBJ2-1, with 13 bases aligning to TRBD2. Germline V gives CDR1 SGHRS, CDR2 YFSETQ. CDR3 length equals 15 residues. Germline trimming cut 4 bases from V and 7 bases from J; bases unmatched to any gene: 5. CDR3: CASSIRLAGGNEQFF. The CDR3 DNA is TGCGCCAGCAGCATTCGACTAGCGGGGGGTAATGAGCAGTTCTTC. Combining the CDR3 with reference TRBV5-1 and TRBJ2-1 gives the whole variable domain KAGVTQTPRYLIKTRGQQVTLSCSPISGHRSVSWYQQTPGQGLQFLFEYFSETQRNKGNFPGRFSGRQFSNSRSEMNVSTLELGDSALYLCASSIRLAGGNEQFFGPGTRLTVL.